A single sample is the source of the 29 T cell receptor beta chains below, sequenced in a study of T cell clonality in common variable immunodeficiency. Study-wide findings and caveats: Common variable immunodeficiency TCR beta sequences reportedly had fewer deletions and N-nucleotide insertions.

No cognate antigen is known for these TCRs. Only in-frame clones appear in the TCRdb table, and some are missing; sequencing was by immunoSEQ multiplex PCR. Singletons are absent from the sample, which has about 8,000 clones. Sequencing used peripheral blood mononuclear cells. The receptor source for this set is a human donor with common variable immunodeficiency.

This clone was counted many times. Sequencing ends 3 residues short of the CDR3 end; the germline J gene provides the rest. The chain uses TRBV6-1 and TRBJ2-7, with TRBD1 identical over 9 bases. V lost 2 bases and J lost 3; bases outside the gene matches: 8. CDR1 is MNHNS, CDR2 SASEGT, per germline. The CDR3 runs to 16 residues. The CDR3: CASSEWGQGGDYEQYF. The part of the CDR3 DNA that was read is TGTGCCAGCAGTGAATGGGGACAGGGTGGAGACTACGAG.

This clone was found a few times. Read data end 3 residues before the CDR3 end; the end is taken from the germline J gene. The chain uses TRBV13 and TRBJ1-2; 9 positions match TRBD1. The CDR3 is 15 amino acids. J lost 7 bases, V lost 3 bases, and 9 bases had no gene match. Germline lookup yields CDR1 PRHDT and CDR2 FYEKMQ (reference sequence). This chain's CDR3 is CASSLNRGLRGGYTF. CDR3 DNA (partial): TGTGCCAGCAGCTTGAACAGGGGGCTCCGCGGTGGC. Combining the CDR3 with reference TRBV13 and TRBJ1-2 gives the whole variable domain AAGVIQSPRHLIKEKRETATLKCYPIPRHDTVYWYQQGPGQDPQFLISFYEKMQSDKGSIPDRFSAQQFSDYHSELNMSSLELGDSALYFCASSLNRGLRGGYTFGSGTRLTVV.

This clone was counted a few times. The read stops 3 residues short of the end of the CDR3; the missing end is completed from the germline J gene. The chain combines TRBV7-3 with TRBJ2-7; D might be TRBD1 (6 bases). The germline V gene encodes CDR1 SGHTA and CDR2 FQGTGA. This CDR3 comprises 13 residues. V was cut by 4 bases and J by 2 bases, with 9 bases left in between. The CDR3 spells CASSSTGPYEQYF. The DNA read from the CDR3 is TGTGCCAGCAGCTCAACAGGGCCCTACGAG.

At least ten counts were recorded for this clone. CDR3 in amino acids: CASSERDWTYNEQFF. Partial CDR3 DNA: TGTGCCAGCAGCGAGCGGGACTGGACCTACAATGAG. This chain joins TRBV9 and TRBJ2-1; 7 bases align to TRBD2. The read halts 3 residues ahead of the CDR3 end, with the missing end drawn from the germline J gene. The germline CDR1 and CDR2 sequences are SGDLS and YYNGEE. The trim removed 3 bases at V and 2 bases at J, leaving 5 bases unmatched. The CDR3 is 15 residues long.

This clone was observed many times. The CDR3 end falls 3 residues outside the read, so it is completed with the germline J gene. The rearrangement joins TRBV20-1 to TRBJ2-5; 9 nucleotides match TRBD2. Germline CDR1 DFQATT, CDR2 SNEGSKA (reference sequence). V lost 4 bases to trimming and J lost 2 bases; unmatched junction nucleotides: 8. CDR3 size: 15 residues. CDR3 protein: CSATGAGGWQETQYF. Partial CDR3 DNA: TGCAGTGCTACGGGCGCGGGAGGGTGGCAAGAGACC.

Sample share makes this clone medium-sized. The read comes to an end 3 residues before the CDR3 does, leaving the germline J gene to fill in the end. The V gene is TRBV20-1, the J gene TRBJ2-7; TRBD1 or TRBD2 may be the D gene (6 bases each). Germline V gene data show CDR1 as DFQATT and CDR2 as SNEGSKA (reference sequence). This CDR3 comprises 14 residues. Trimming cost V 1 base and J 2 bases, with 12 bases left between them. CDR3 residues: CSARVGGQTYEQYF. CDR3 DNA (partial): TGCAGTGCTAGAGTGGGAGGACAGACCTACGAG.

This clone was recorded at least ten times. The CDR3 end lies 3 residues beyond the end of the read and is filled in from the germline J gene. The chain is built from TRBV19 and TRBJ1-2, with TRBD1 as a possible D gene (5 bases). Germline CDR1 and CDR2: LNHDA and SQIVND (reference sequence). V dropped 7 bases and J dropped 0 bases, with 18 bases sitting between them. The CDR3 is made up of 16 amino acids. CDR3 DNA (partial): TGTGCCAGTACGGAGATAAGCGGGGCTTCTAACTATGGC. This gives the protein CASTEISGASNYG. The full CDR3 protein is CASTEISGASNYGYTF. Full variable domain (missing parts from reference TRBV19 and TRBJ1-2): DGGITQSPKYLFRKEGQNVTLSCEQNLNHDAMYWYRQDPGQGLRLIYYSQIVNDFQKGDIAEGYSVSREKKESFPLTVTSAQKNPTAFYLCASTEISGASNYGYTFGSGTRLTVV.

This clone is categorized as medium-sized. The CDR3 is cut off 3 residues early in the read; its end comes from the germline J gene. The chain links TRBV2 to TRBJ2-3; D is perhaps TRBD1 (6 bases). Trimming took 1 base from V and 2 from J, leaving 16 bases between them. The germline CDR1 and CDR2 sequences are SNHLY and FYNNEI. The CDR3 is 17 residues long. The sequenced part of the CDR3 DNA is TGTGCCAGCAGTGAAGGAATCGGGACACGGACCACAGATACG. Its translation: CASSEGIGTRTTDT. The full CDR3 reads CASSEGIGTRTTDTQYF.

Concerning this clone: The read falls 3 residues short of the CDR3 end, and the missing part is taken from the germline J gene. The chain joins TRBV19 to TRBJ1-2; TRBD1 matches at 7 bases. Germline CDR1 and CDR2: LNHDA and SQIVND (reference sequence). The CDR3 sequence is 17 residues long. The trim removed 5 bases at V and 2 bases at J, leaving 14 bases unmatched. The DNA read from the CDR3 is TGTGCCAGTAGTGCAGCTTGGGAGAGGGGGCGCAACTATGGC. Protein: CASSAAWERGRNYG. The entire CDR3 protein reads CASSAAWERGRNYGYTF.

Turning to this clone: The CDR3 goes on 3 residues after the read ends, and that part is filled in from the germline J gene. V is TRBV30 and J is TRBJ1-3, with TRBD1 matching over 7 bases. Germline trimming cut 3 bases from V and 1 base from J; bases unmatched to any gene: 3. The CDR3 is made up of 14 amino acids. Per germline, CDR1 GTSNPN and CDR2 SVGIG (reference sequence). The CDR3 sequence is CAWRGTASGNTIYF. Incomplete CDR3 DNA: TGTGCCTGGAGAGGGACAGCTTCTGGAAACACC. The entire variable domain, with the rest obtained from reference TRBV30 and TRBJ1-3, is as follows: SQTIHQWPATLVQPVGSPLSLECTVEGTSNPNLYWYRQAAGRGLQLLFYSVGIGQISSEVPQNLSASRPQDRQFILSSKKLLLSDSGFYLCAWRGTASGNTIYFGEGSWLTVV.

This clone was found a few times. Coverage ceases 3 residues before the CDR3 finishes, and the germline J gene fills in the end. The chain links TRBV30 to TRBJ1-2, with D possibly being TRBD1 (5 bases). The V end was cut by 6 bases, the J end by 7 bases, with 21 bases between. Germline V gives CDR1 GTSNPN, CDR2 SVGIG (reference sequence). This CDR3 spans 14 amino acids. The sequenced CDR3 bases are TGTGCCTGCCTCCGGCCACAGGCCCGGAGTGGC. Encoded protein: CACLRPQARSG. The entire CDR3 is CACLRPQARSGYTF.

Worth noting for this clone: The CDR3 goes on 3 residues after the read ends, and that part is filled in from the germline J gene. The chain joins TRBV7-3 to TRBJ2-5, with TRBD1 matching 7 bases. The V gene's germline CDR1 is SGHTA and CDR2 FQGTGA. The V segment lost 5 bases and the J segment 5 bases; nucleotides outside the gene matches: 8. This CDR3 comprises 14 residues. The CDR3 DNA, read in part, is TGTGCCAGCAGCACAGGACAGGTCGGTGAGACC. Its translation: CASSTGQVGET. The full-length CDR3 reads as CASSTGQVGETQYF. Full variable domain (missing parts from reference TRBV7-3 and TRBJ2-5): GAGVSQTPSNKVTEKGKYVELRCDPISGHTALYWYRQSLGQGPEFLIYFQGTGAADDSGLPNDRFFAVRPEGSVSTLKIQRTERGDSAVYLCASSTGQVGETQYFGPGTRLLVL.

This clone appeared a few times. The read ends 3 residues early relative to the CDR3; the germline J gene fills the gap. The rearrangement joins TRBV30 to TRBJ1-1; 7 bases are a match to TRBD1. CDR1 and CDR2 from the germline V gene are GTSNPN and SVGIG (reference sequence). The CDR3 sequence is 16 residues long. J gave up 0 bases and V 5 bases, and 12 bases lay outside the gene matches. The CDR3 DNA, read in part, is TGTGCCTGGGAGGGACAGCTAAATATCATGAACACTGAA. It encodes CAWEGQLNIMNTE. The whole CDR3 sequence is CAWEGQLNIMNTEAFF.

This clone has a count of ten or more. The observed sequence ends 3 residues before the CDR3 terminus, with the missing tail filled in from the germline J gene. The chain recombines TRBV7-9 with TRBJ2-7; 8 bases agree with TRBD2. Trimming removed 0 bases from V and 2 bases from J; junction bases left unmatched: 3. Germline V gives CDR1 SEHNR, CDR2 FQNEAQ (reference sequence). The CDR3 totals 15 residues. CDR3 DNA, as far as it was read: TGTGCCAGCAGCTTAGCGGGACTAGTACCCTACGAG. Its translation is CASSLAGLVPYE. The CDR3 in its entirety is CASSLAGLVPYEQYF.

This clone was seen only a few times. The CDR3 is cut off 3 residues early in the read; its end comes from the germline J gene. The chain has TRBV7-9 and TRBJ1-2; the D gene is possibly TRBD1 (5 bases). Germline loops: CDR1 SEHNR, CDR2 FQNEAQ (reference sequence). Trimming removed 4 bases from V and 7 bases from J, with 13 bases in between. The CDR3 is made up of 13 amino acids. The CDR3 bases that were read are TGTGCCAGCAGCTCTCGGGGGGTCTTTGGC. As protein: CASSSRGVFG. The full-length CDR3 reads as CASSSRGVFGYTF. Complete variable domain (other parts from reference TRBV7-9 and TRBJ1-2): DTGVSQNPRHKITKRGQNVTFRCDPISEHNRLYWYRQTLGQGPEFLTYFQNEAQLEKSRLLSDRFSAERPKGSFSTLEIQRTEQGDSAMYLCASSSRGVFGYTFGSGTRLTVV.

This clone was detected only a few times. The read terminates 3 residues ahead of where the CDR3 ends, so the germline J gene completes it. The chain combines TRBV18 with TRBJ2-5; 14 bases line up with TRBD2. The germline V gene has CDR1 KGHSH and CDR2 LQKENI. The CDR3 has 15 amino acids. The CDR3 here is CASSPLGLAGGTQYF. The part of the CDR3 DNA that was read is TGTGCCAGCTCACCACTCGGACTAGCGGGAGGAACC.

This clone was found many times. The CDR3 loop is CASREGSTDTQYF. The DNA read from the CDR3 is TGCGCCAGCAGGGAAGGGAGCACAGATACG. The chain has TRBV5-1 and TRBJ2-3; the D is unclear. The read halts 3 residues ahead of the CDR3 end, with the missing end drawn from the germline J gene. V lost 5 bases and J lost 0, with 7 bases in between. Germline V gene data show CDR1 as SGHRS and CDR2 as YFSETQ. This CDR3 contains 13 residues.

This clone is deemed medium-sized (0.01 to 0.1%). Read coverage stops 3 residues before the CDR3 terminus; the germline J gene supplies the remainder. The gene calls are TRBV20-1 and TRBJ1-2; D may be TRBD1 (6 bases). The CDR3 length is 13 residues. V was shortened by 3 bases and J by 7 bases, with 15 bases between the two germline ends. CDR1 DFQATT and CDR2 SNEGSKA come from the germline V gene (reference sequence). CDR3 DNA, as far as it was read: TGCAGTGCTAGCTTCGAGACAGGACGTGGC. Amino acid sequence: CSASFETGRG. The full CDR3 reads CSASFETGRGYTF.

This clone was picked up many times. The observed sequence ends 3 residues before the CDR3 terminus, with the missing tail filled in from the germline J gene. The V call is TRBV18, the J call TRBJ2-1; 9 bases align to TRBD1. Germline lookup yields CDR1 KGHSH and CDR2 LQKENI. V dropped 3 bases and J dropped 2; count of bases not matched to a gene: 5. CDR3 size: 16 residues. Incomplete CDR3 DNA: TGTGCCAGCTCACCGGAGGGGACAGGGCCCTACAATGAG. Translated: CASSPEGTGPYNE. The entire CDR3 protein reads CASSPEGTGPYNEQFF.

A remark on this clone: Sequencing ends 3 residues short of the CDR3 end; the germline J gene provides the rest. This chain uses TRBV20-1 with TRBJ2-1; TRBD1 aligns across 8 bases. V lost 2 bases to trimming and J lost 2 bases; unmatched junction nucleotides: 5. CDR3 length: 15 amino acids. Germline-derived CDR1 and CDR2 are DFQATT and SNEGSKA (reference sequence). This chain's CDR3 is CSARIQGAPYNEQFF. CDR3 DNA, as far as it was read: TGCAGTGCTAGAATTCAGGGGGCTCCCTACAATGAG.

In its sample, this clone was seen many times. Read data end 3 residues before the CDR3 end; the end is taken from the germline J gene. V usage is TRBV20-1 and J usage is TRBJ2-7; perhaps TRBD1 as D (6 bases). CDR1 and CDR2 from the germline V gene are DFQATT and SNEGSKA (reference sequence). The CDR3 spans 12 residues. V was shortened by 5 bases and J by 6 bases, with 14 bases between the two germline ends. CDR3 residues: CSASWGLREQYF. The sequenced CDR3 bases are TGCAGTGCTTCATGGGGGCTCCGCGAG.

This clone showed up many times. Coverage ceases 3 residues before the CDR3 finishes, and the germline J gene fills in the end. J is TRBJ1-5 and V is TRBV19; D perhaps matches TRBD1 (5 bases). Trimming left V 6 bases short and J 4 bases short, with 13 bases between. The CDR3 is 14 residues long. CDR1 is LNHDA, CDR2 SQIVND, per germline (reference sequence). The CDR3 reads CASRGPRTNQPQHF. The part of the CDR3 DNA that was read is TGTGCCAGTAGAGGGCCCAGGACAAATCAGCCC. Filled out from reference TRBV19 and TRBJ1-5, the complete variable domain reads DGGITQSPKYLFRKEGQNVTLSCEQNLNHDAMYWYRQDPGQGLRLIYYSQIVNDFQKGDIAEGYSVSREKKESFPLTVTSAQKNPTAFYLCASRGPRTNQPQHFGDGTRLSIL.

This clone is medium-sized by share. The sequence runs out 3 residues before the end of the CDR3; the remainder is reconstructed from the germline J gene. The chain uses TRBV2 and TRBJ1-5; TRBD1 might be the D (5 bases). V was cut by 4 bases and J by 4 bases, with 8 bases left in between. This CDR3 is 13 amino acids long. From germline, CDR1 is SNHLY and CDR2 FYNNEI. The sequenced part of the CDR3 DNA is TGTGCCAGCAGTGCCGACAGAAATCAGCCC. Its translation is CASSADRNQP. The entire CDR3 protein is CASSADRNQPQHF.

Turning to this clone: The read gets to within 3 residues of the CDR3 end, and the germline J gene fills in the rest. V and J are TRBV18 and TRBJ2-7, with D perhaps TRBD1 (5 bases). The CDR3 runs 13 residues. The ends were cut back, 2 bases at V and 5 bases at J, with 10 bases in the middle. The V gene's germline CDR1 is KGHSH and CDR2 LQKENI. The covered CDR3 bases are TGTGCCAGCTCACCAAGCCAGGGCGACGAG. Translating it yields CASSPSQGDE. The entire CDR3 protein reads CASSPSQGDEQYF.

About this clone itself: The missing CDR3 end, 3 residues past where the read stops, is filled in from the germline J gene. This sequence joins TRBV2 and TRBJ2-7; 8 positions agree with TRBD1. Trimming at V came to 7 bases and at J to 6 bases, leaving 5 bases not matched to a gene. CDR1 is SNHLY and CDR2 is FYNNEI in the germline V gene. The CDR3 is 12 residues long. The CDR3 reads CASTRTGTEQYF. The part of the CDR3 DNA that was read is TGTGCCAGCACTAGGACAGGGACCGAG. The full variable domain, rest sourced from reference TRBV2 and TRBJ2-7, is EPEVTQTPSHQVTQMGQEVILRCVPISNHLYFYWYRQILGQKVEFLVSFYNNEISEKSEIFDDQFSVERPDGSNFTLKIRSTKLEDSAMYFCASTRTGTEQYFGPGTRLTVT.

On this clone itself: The read terminates 3 residues before the CDR3 end, so the remaining end is supplied by the germline J gene. V usage is TRBV30 and J usage is TRBJ2-1; D remains ambiguous. Germline V gene data show CDR1 as GTSNPN and CDR2 as SVGIG (reference sequence). CDR3 length: 12 amino acids. Trimming removed 0 bases at V and 7 bases at J, with 7 bases between. The CDR3 reads CAWSVFLNEQFF. The part of the CDR3 DNA that was read is TGTGCCTGGAGTGTATTCTTAAATGAG.

This clone counts as medium-sized (0.01 to 0.1%). The CDR3 extends 3 residues past the end of the read, so its final part is completed from the germline J gene. The genes are TRBV20-1 and TRBJ1-1, with 8 nucleotides matching TRBD1. Germline V gene sequence: CDR1 DFQATT, CDR2 SNEGSKA (reference sequence). The CDR3 totals 13 residues. The CDR3 loop reads CSARDGRGPKAFF. The covered CDR3 bases are TGCAGTGCTAGAGATGGCAGGGGGCCGAAA.

This clone was detected a few times. With the read ending 3 residues before the CDR3 end, the germline J gene is used to fill in that end. V usage is TRBV19 and J usage is TRBJ2-4; 9 bases fit TRBD2. CDR3 size: 16 residues. V was pared by 3 bases and J by 1 base, with 4 bases of the junction left unmatched. Germline CDR1 reads LNHDA; CDR2 reads SQIVND (reference sequence). CDR3 sequence reads: CASSIAGGSAKNIQYF. The DNA read from the CDR3 is TGTGCCAGTAGTATTGCGGGGGGGAGCGCCAAAAACATT.

Points on this clone: Read coverage stops 3 residues before the CDR3 terminus; the germline J gene supplies the remainder. V and J are TRBV5-1 and TRBJ2-7; D remains unclear. Between the trimmed V and J ends, which lost 4 bases and 0 bases, there was a span of 14 bases. Germline lookup yields CDR1 SGHRS and CDR2 YFSETQ. The CDR3 totals 15 residues. CDR3 DNA, as far as it was read: TGCGCCAGCAGCCCTGACTCCTCGAGCTCCTACGAG. This translates into CASSPDSSSSYE. The whole CDR3 protein is CASSPDSSSSYEQYF.